These 11 T cell receptor beta chains came from one sample sequenced in a study of blood T cell repertoires in COVID-19 (dated by TCRdb to the early 2020s). Library method: the immunoSEQ multiplex PCR assay. TCRdb holds this immuneACCESS table with in-frame rearrangements only. Some clones are missing; in checked studies, unresolved V genes explain under half, and the rest has no known cause. Present in this sample are fewer than 450,000 clones, roughly 91% of which were seen just once. The top ten clonotypes cover 1.2% of the sample. Input material: PBMCs or T cells enriched from blood (not recorded which). These TCRs come from a young woman who had recovered from COVID-19.

V is TRBV6-5 and J is TRBJ2-2; maybe TRBD2 (5 bases). The CDR3 has 14 amino acids. V shed 10 bases and J shed 1 base, with 13 bases lying between them. CDR1 and CDR2 from the germline V gene are MNHEY and SVGAGI. Written as DNA, the CDR3 is TGTGCCACCAAACTTAGCGAGAACACCGGGGAGCTGTTTTTT. The encoded protein is CATKLSENTGELFF.

V is TRBV6-6 and J is TRBJ2-1; 10 bases fit TRBD1. Germline V gene sequence: CDR1 MNHNY, CDR2 SVGAGI (reference sequence). V lost 8 bases and J lost 6; bases outside the gene matches: 1. The CDR3 totals 12 residues. The CDR3 region has the DNA TGTGCCAGCCGGGACAGGGGCAATGAGCAGTTCTTC. Protein sequence: CASRDRGNEQFF.

This chain uses TRBV3-1 (or the pseudogene TRBV3-2) with TRBJ1-1, with D tentatively TRBD1 (5 bases). This CDR3 comprises 14 residues. Trimming took off 6 bases at V and 2 bases at J, with 13 bases between the two ends. Germline CDR1 reads LGHDT; CDR2 reads YNNKEL (reference sequence). DNA of the CDR3: TGTGCCAGCAGAAACGGAGGGGTTAACACTGAAGCTTTCTTT. This encodes CASRNGGVNTEAFF.

This clone has a single count. This chain links TRBV2 with TRBJ2-5; D not resolved. V lost 4 bases and J lost 3, with 6 bases in between. The CDR3 is 12 amino acids. Germline lookup yields CDR1 SNHLY and CDR2 FYNNEI. Here the CDR3 DNA reads TGTGCCAGCAGTGTTTCAGAAGAGACCCAGTACTTC. This gives the protein CASSVSEETQYF.

The chain has TRBV6-5 and TRBJ1-6, with 7 nucleotides matching TRBD1. Germline CDR1 reads MNHEY; CDR2 reads SVGAGI. The J segment lost 6 bases and the V segment lost 7 bases, leaving 6 bases of the junction unmatched. This CDR3 is built from 14 residues. Here the CDR3 DNA reads TGTGCCAGCACCCGAGACAGGGTTAATTCACCCCTCCACTTT. It specifies CASTRDRVNSPLHF.

The V call is TRBV21-1, the J call TRBJ1-5; the table's D call, TRBD1, was not checked against the DNA. TRBV21-1 has pseudogene status. The CDR3 extends over 12 amino acids. The CDR3: CASTNSHQPQHF. CDR3 nucleotides: TGTGCCAGCACCAACAGTCATCAGCCCCAGCATTTT.

The rearrangement links TRBV19 to TRBJ2-2, with unresolved D. With 5 bases removed from V and 5 bases from J, the gap between germline ends came to 9 bases. Germline V gene data show CDR1 as LNHDA and CDR2 as SQIVND (reference sequence). This CDR3 is built from 13 residues. The CDR3: CASSATWTGELFF. The CDR3 DNA sequence: TGTGCCAGTAGTGCGACATGGACCGGGGAGCTGTTTTTT. The whole variable domain, remainder taken from reference TRBV19 and TRBJ2-2, is DGGITQSPKYLFRKEGQNVTLSCEQNLNHDAMYWYRQDPGQGLRLIYYSQIVNDFQKGDIAEGYSVSREKKESFPLTVTSAQKNPTAFYLCASSATWTGELFFGEGSRLTVL.

The rearrangement links TRBV5-6 to TRBJ2-5; D remains unclear. Per germline, CDR1 SGHDT and CDR2 YYEEEE. Trimming stripped 0 bases from V and 2 bases from J, with 8 bases between. CDR3 size: 14 residues. As DNA, the CDR3 is TGTGCCAGCAGCTTGGTACAGTCTCAAGAGACCCAGTACTTC. The encoded protein is CASSLVQSQETQYF. Full variable domain (remainder filled in from reference TRBV5-6 and TRBJ2-5): DAGVTQSPTHLIKTRGQQVTLRCSPKSGHDTVSWYQQALGQGPQFIFQYYEEEERQRGNFPDRFSGHQFPNYSSELNVNALLLGDSALYLCASSLVQSQETQYFGPGTRLLVL.

The sample holds a few counts of this clone. The gene calls are TRBV15 and TRBJ2-7; 9 bases fit TRBD2. V shed 0 bases and J 0 bases; nucleotides not matched to a gene: 3. The CDR3 loop spans 16 amino acids. The germline V gene encodes CDR1 LNHNV and CDR2 YYDKDF (reference sequence). The CDR3 loop reads CATSRERLADSYEQYF. The CDR3 DNA sequence: TGTGCCACCAGCAGAGAAAGACTAGCGGACTCCTACGAGCAGTACTTC. Full variable domain (rest looked up from reference TRBV15 and TRBJ2-7): DAMVIQNPRYQVTQFGKPVTLSCSQTLNHNVMYWYQQKSSQAPKLLFHYYDKDFNNEADTPDNFQSRRPNTSFCFLDIRSPGLGDTAMYLCATSRERLADSYEQYFGPGTRLTVT.

This clone was seen a handful of times. The chain employs TRBV14 and TRBJ2-1, with 8 bases fitting TRBD1. Germline V gene data show CDR1 as SGHDN and CDR2 as FVKESK. The CDR3 has 18 residues. V lost 4 bases and J lost 4; bases outside the gene matches: 15. The CDR3 spells CASSPEGLPGGLYNEQFF. The CDR3 region has the DNA TGTGCCAGCAGCCCCGAAGGGCTCCCAGGGGGCCTTTACAATGAGCAGTTCTTC.

In regard to this clone: At the DNA level, this CDR3 is encoded by other sequences in the same sample as well. This chain connects TRBV9 to TRBJ1-6, with D possibly being TRBD1 (5 bases). This CDR3 contains 16 residues. Trimming took 0 bases from V and 4 from J, leaving 11 bases between them. Germline CDR1 and CDR2: SGDLS and YYNGEE. CDR3 residues: CASSVAQGGYNSPLHF. The CDR3 DNA follows: TGTGCCAGCAGCGTAGCCCAGGGAGGGTATAATTCACCCCTCCACTTT.